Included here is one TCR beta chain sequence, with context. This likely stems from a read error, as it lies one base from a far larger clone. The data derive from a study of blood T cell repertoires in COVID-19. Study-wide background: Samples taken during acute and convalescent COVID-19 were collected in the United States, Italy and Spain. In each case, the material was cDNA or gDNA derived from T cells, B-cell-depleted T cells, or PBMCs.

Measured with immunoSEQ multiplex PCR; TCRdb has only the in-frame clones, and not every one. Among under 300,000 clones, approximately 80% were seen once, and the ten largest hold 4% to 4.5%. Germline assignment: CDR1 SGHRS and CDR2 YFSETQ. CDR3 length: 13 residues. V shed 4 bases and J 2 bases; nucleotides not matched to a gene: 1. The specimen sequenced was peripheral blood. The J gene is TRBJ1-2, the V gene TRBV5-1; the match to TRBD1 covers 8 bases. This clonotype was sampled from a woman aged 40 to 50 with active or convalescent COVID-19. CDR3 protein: CASSDRGNYGYTF. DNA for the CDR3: TGCGCCAGCAGCGACAGGGGAAACTATGGCTACACCTTC.